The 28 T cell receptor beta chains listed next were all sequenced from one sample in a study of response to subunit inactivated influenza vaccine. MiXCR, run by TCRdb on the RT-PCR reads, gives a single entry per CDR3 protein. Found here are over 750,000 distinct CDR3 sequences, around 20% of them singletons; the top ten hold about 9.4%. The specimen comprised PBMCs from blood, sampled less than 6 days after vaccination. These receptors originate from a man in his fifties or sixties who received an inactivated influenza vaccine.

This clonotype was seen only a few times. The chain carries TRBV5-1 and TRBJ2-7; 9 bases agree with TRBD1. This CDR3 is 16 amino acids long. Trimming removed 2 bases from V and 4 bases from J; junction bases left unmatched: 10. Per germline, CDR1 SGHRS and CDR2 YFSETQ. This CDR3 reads CASSFGTGGSSYEQYF. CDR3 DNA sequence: TGCGCCAGCAGCTTTGGAACAGGGGGCAGTAGTTACGAGCAGTACTTC.

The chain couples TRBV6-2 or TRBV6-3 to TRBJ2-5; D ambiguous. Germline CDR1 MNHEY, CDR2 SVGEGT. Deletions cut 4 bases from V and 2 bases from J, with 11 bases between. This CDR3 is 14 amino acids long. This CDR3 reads CASSSSAGQETQYF. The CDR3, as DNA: TGTGCCAGCAGTTCCTCGGCAGGACAAGAGACCCAGTACTTC.

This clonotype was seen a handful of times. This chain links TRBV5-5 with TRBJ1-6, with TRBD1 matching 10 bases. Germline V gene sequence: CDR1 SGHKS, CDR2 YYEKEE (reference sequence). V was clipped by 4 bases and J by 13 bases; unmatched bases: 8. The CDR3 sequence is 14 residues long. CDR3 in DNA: TGTGCCAGCAGCCCAGGACAGGGGGGAAGGCCCCTCCACTTT. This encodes CASSPGQGGRPLHF.

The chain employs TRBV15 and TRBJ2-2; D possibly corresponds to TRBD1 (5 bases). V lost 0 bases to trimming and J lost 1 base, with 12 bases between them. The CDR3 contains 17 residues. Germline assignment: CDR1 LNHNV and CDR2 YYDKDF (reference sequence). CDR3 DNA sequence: TGTGCCACCAGCAGAGAATCAGGGCGAGGGAACACCGGGGAGCTGTTTTTT. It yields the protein CATSRESGRGNTGELFF. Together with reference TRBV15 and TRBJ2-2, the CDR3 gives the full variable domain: DAMVIQNPRYQVTQFGKPVTLSCSQTLNHNVMYWYQQKSSQAPKLLFHYYDKDFNNEADTPDNFQSRRPNTSFCFLDIRSPGLGDTAMYLCATSRESGRGNTGELFFGEGSRLTVL.

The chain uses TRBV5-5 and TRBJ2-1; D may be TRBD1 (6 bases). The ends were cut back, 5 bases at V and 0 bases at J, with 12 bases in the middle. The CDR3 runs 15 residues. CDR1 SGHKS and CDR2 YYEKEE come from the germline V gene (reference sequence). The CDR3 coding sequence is TGTGCCAGCAGTCTAGAGGGGGTCTCCTACAATGAGCAGTTCTTC. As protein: CASSLEGVSYNEQFF.

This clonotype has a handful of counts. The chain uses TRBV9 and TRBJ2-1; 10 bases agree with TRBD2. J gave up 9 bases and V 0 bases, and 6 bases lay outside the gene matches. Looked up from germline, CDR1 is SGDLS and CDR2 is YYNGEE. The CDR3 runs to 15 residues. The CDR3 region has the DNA TGTGCCAGCAGCGTAGGTAGCGGGAGGATAAGTGAGCAGTTCTTC. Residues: CASSVGSGRISEQFF.

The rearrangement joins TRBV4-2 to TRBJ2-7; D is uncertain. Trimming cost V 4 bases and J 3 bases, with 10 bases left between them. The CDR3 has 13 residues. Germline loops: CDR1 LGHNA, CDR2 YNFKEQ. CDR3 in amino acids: CASSPRLVYEQYF. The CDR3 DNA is TGTGCCAGCAGCCCCCGGCTCGTCTACGAGCAGTACTTC.

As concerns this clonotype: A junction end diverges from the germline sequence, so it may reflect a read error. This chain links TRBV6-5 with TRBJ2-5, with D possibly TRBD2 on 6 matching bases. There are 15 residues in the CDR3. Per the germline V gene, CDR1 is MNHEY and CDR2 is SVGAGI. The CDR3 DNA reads TGTGTCAGCAGTTACGGCGGGGCTCTCCAAGAGACCCAGTACTTC. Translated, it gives CVSSYGGALQETQYF.

The CDR3 bases are TGTGCCAGCAGTCCACGGACAGGGAACGGGAACGAGCAGTACTTC. Residues: CASSPRTGNGNEQYF. This chain links TRBV6-1 with TRBJ2-7; 8 nucleotides match TRBD1. CDR1 is MNHNS, CDR2 SASEGT, per germline. The CDR3 covers 15 residues. The V and J ends lost 5 bases and 5 bases, in that order; junction bases with no gene match: 11.

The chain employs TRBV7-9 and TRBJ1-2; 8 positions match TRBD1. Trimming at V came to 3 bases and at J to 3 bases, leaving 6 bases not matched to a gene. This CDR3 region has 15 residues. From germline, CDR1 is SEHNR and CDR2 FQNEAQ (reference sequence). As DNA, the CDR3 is TGTGCCAGCAGCTTGAGGGCAGGGGGCGACTATGGCTACACCTTC. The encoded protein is CASSLRAGGDYGYTF.

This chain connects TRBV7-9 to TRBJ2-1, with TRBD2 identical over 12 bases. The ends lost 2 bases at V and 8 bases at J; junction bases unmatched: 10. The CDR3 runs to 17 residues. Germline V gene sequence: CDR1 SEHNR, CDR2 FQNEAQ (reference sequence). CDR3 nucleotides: TGTGCCAGCAGCTTATCAGGAAGACTAGCGGGAGTCGATGAGCAGTTCTTC. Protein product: CASSLSGRLAGVDEQFF.

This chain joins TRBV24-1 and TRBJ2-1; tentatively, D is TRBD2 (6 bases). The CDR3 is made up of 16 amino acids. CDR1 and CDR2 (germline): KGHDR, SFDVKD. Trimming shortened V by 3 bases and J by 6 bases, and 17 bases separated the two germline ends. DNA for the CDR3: TGTGCCACCAGTGATGCCGGACTACTGGGGCTCAATGAGCAGTTCTTC. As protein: CATSDAGLLGLNEQFF.

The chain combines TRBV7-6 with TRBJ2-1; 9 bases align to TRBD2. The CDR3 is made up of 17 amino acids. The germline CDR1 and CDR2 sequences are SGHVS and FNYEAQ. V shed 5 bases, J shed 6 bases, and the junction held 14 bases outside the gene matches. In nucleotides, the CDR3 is TGTGCCAGCAGCCCAGCAGGTGGTAGCGGGAGTTCCAATGAGCAGTTCTTC. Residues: CASSPAGGSGSSNEQFF. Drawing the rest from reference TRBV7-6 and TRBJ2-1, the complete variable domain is GAGVSQSPRYKVTKRGQDVALRCDPISGHVSLYWYRQALGQGPEFLTYFNYEAQQDKSGLPNDRFSAERPEGSISTLTIQRTEQRDSAMYRCASSPAGGSGSSNEQFFGPGTRLTVL.

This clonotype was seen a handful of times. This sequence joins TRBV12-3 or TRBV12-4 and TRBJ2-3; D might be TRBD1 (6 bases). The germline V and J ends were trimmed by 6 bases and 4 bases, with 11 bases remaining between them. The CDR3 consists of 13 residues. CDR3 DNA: TGTGCCAGCAGACCCAACAGGGCAGATACGCAGTATTTT. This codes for CASRPNRADTQYF.

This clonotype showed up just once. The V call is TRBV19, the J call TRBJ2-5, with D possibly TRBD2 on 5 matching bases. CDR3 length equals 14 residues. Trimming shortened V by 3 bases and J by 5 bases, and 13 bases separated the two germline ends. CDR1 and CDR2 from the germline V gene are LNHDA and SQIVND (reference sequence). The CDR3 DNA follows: TGTGCCAGTAGTATGGGGTGGAGAGGGGAGACCCAGTACTTC. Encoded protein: CASSMGWRGETQYF.

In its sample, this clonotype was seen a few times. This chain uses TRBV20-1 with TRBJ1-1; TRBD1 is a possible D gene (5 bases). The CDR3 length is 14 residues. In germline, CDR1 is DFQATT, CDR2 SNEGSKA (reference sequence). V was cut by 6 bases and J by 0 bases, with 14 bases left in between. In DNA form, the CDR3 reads TGCAGTGCCCCGACAGCCCGACTGAACACTGAAGCTTTCTTT. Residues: CSAPTARLNTEAFF.

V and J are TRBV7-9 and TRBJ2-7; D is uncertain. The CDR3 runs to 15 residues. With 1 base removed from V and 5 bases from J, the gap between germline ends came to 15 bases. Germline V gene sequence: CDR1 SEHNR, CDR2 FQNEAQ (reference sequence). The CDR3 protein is CASSLGGPGSDEQYF. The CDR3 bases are TGTGCCAGCAGCTTAGGTGGGCCGGGTTCGGACGAGCAGTACTTC.

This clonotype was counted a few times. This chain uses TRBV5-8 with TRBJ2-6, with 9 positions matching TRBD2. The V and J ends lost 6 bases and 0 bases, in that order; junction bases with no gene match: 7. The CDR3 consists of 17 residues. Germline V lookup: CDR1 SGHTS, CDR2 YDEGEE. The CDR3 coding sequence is TGTGCCAGCAAGAATAGCGGGAGCAGCTCTGGGGCCAACGTCCTGACTTTC. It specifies CASKNSGSSSGANVLTF.

In nucleotides, the CDR3 is TGCAGTGCTAGAACGACGAATTACGAGCAGTACTTC. Translating it yields CSARTTNYEQYF. This chain links TRBV20-1 with TRBJ2-7, with D unresolved. CDR1 DFQATT and CDR2 SNEGSKA come from the germline V gene (reference sequence). Between the trimmed V and J ends, which lost 2 bases and 4 bases, there was a span of 9 bases. There are 12 residues in the CDR3.

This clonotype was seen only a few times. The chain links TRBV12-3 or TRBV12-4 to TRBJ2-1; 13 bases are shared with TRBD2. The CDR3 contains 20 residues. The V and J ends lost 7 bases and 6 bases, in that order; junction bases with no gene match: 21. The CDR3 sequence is CASTHSPGLAGHGGSNEQFF. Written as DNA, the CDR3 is TGTGCCAGCACTCACTCACCGGGACTAGCGGGACATGGGGGTAGCAATGAGCAGTTCTTC.

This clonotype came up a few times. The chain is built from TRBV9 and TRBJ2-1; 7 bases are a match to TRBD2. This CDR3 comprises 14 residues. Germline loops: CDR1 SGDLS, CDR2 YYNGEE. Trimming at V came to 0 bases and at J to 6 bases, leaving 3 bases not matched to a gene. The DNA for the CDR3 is TGTGCCAGCAGCGTAGGTAGGACTAGCAATGAGCAGTTCTTC. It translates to CASSVGRTSNEQFF.

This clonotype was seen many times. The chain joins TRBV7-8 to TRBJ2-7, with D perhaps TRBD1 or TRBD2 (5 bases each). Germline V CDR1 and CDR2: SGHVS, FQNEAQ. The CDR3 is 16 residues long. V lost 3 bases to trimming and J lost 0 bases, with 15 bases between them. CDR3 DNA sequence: TGTGCCAGCAGCTTTTTTATTGGGGCGGGCTCCTACGAGCAGTACTTC. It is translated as CASSFFIGAGSYEQYF. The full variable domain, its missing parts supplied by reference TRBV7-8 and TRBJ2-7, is GAGVSQSPRYKVAKRGQDVALRCDPISGHVSLFWYQQALGQGPEFLTYFQNEAQLDKSGLPSDRFFAERPEGSVSTLKIQRTQQEDSAVYLCASSFFIGAGSYEQYFGPGTRLTVT.

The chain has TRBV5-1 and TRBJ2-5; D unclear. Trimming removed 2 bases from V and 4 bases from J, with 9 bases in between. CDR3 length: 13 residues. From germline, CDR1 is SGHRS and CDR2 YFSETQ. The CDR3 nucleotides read TGCGCCAGCAGCTTTTCCAGGCGAGAGACCCAGTACTTC. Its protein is CASSFSRRETQYF. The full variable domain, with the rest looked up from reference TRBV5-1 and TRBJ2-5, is KAGVTQTPRYLIKTRGQQVTLSCSPISGHRSVSWYQQTPGQGLQFLFEYFSETQRNKGNFPGRFSGRQFSNSRSEMNVSTLELGDSALYLCASSFSRRETQYFGPGTRLLVL.

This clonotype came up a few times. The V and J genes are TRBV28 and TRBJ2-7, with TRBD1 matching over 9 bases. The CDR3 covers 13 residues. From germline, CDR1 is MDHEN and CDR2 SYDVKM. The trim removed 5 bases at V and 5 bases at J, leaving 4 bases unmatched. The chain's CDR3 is CASSQTGGNEQYF. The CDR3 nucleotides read TGTGCCAGCAGTCAAACAGGGGGCAACGAGCAGTACTTC.

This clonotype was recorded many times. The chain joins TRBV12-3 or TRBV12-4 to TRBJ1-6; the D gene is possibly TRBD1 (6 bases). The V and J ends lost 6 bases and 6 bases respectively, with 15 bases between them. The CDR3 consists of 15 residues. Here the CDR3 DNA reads TGTGCCAGCAGCTATCTAAGAGGGGGTAATTCACCCCTCCACTTT. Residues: CASSYLRGGNSPLHF.

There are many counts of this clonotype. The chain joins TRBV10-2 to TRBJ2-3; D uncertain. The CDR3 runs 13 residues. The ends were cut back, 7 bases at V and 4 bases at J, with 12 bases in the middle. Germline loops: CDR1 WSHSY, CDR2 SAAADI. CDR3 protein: CASTPPWSDTQYF. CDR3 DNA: TGCGCCAGCACCCCGCCATGGTCAGATACGCAGTATTTT.

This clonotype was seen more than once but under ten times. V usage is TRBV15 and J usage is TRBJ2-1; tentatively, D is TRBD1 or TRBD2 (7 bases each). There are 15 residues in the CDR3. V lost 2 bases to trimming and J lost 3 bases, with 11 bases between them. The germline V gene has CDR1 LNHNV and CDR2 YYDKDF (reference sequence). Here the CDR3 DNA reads TGTGCCACCAGCAGAAGCGGGGACAGCTACAATGAGCAGTTCTTC. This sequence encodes CATSRSGDSYNEQFF.

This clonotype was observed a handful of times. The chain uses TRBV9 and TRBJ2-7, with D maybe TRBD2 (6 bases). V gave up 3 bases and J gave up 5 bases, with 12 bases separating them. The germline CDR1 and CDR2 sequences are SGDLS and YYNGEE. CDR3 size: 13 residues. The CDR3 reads CASSDGGWDEQYF. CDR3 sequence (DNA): TGTGCCAGCAGCGACGGGGGATGGGACGAGCAGTACTTC.